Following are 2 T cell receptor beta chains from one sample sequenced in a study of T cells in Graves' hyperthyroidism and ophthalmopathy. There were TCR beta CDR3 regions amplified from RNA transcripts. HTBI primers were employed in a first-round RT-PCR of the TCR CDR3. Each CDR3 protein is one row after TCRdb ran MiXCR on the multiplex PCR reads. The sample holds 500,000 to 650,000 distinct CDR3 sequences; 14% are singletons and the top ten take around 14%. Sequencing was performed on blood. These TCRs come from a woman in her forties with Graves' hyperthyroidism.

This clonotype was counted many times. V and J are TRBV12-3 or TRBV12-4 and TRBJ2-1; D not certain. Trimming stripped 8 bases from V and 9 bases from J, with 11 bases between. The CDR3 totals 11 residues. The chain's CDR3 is CASGHLGEQFF. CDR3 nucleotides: TGTGCCAGCGGCCACCTTGGTGAGCAGTTCTTC.

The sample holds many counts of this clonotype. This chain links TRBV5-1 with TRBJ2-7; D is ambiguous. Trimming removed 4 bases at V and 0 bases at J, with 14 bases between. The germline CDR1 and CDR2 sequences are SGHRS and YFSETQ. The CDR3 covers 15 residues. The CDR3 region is CASSVLASSSYEQYF. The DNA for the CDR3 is TGCGCCAGCAGCGTCCTGGCGTCGAGCTCCTACGAGCAGTACTTC.